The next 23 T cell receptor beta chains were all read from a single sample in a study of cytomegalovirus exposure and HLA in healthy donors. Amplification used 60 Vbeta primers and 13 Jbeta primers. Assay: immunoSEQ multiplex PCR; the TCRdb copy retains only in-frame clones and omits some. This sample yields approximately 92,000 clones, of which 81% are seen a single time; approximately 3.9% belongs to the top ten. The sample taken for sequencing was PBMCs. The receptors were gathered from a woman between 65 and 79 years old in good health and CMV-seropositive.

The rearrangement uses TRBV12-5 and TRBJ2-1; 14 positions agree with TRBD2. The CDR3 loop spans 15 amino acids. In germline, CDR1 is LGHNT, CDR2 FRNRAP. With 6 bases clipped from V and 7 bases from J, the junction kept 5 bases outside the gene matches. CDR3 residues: CASGSGLAGANEQFF. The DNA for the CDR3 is TGTGCTAGTGGGTCGGGACTAGCGGGAGCGAATGAGCAGTTCTTC. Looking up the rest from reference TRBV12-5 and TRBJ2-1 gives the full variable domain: DARVTQTPRHKVTEMGQEVTMRCQPILGHNTVFWYRQTMMQGLELLAYFRNRAPLDDSGMPKDRFSAEMPDATLATLKIQPSEPRDSAVYFCASGSGLAGANEQFFGPGTRLTVL.

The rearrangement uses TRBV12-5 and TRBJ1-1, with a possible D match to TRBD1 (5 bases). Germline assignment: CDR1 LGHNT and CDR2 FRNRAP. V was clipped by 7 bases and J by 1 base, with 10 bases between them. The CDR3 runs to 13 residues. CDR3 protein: CASAPQANTEAFF. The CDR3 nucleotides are TGTGCTAGTGCCCCACAGGCGAACACTGAAGCTTTCTTT. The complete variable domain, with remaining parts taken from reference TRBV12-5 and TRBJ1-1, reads DARVTQTPRHKVTEMGQEVTMRCQPILGHNTVFWYRQTMMQGLELLAYFRNRAPLDDSGMPKDRFSAEMPDATLATLKIQPSEPRDSAVYFCASAPQANTEAFFGQGTRLTVV.

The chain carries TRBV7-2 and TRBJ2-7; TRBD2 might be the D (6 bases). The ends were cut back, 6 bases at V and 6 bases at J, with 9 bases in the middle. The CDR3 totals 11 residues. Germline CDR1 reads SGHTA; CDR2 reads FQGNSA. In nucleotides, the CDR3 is TGTGCCAGCAGTCGAGCGGGCGAGCAGTACTTC. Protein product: CASSRAGEQYF.

CDR3 sequence: CASSLTLDTGELFF. In nucleotides, the CDR3 is TGTGCCAGCAGCTTAACCCTAGACACCGGGGAGCTGTTTTTT. This chain connects TRBV7-9 to TRBJ2-2; D not resolved. V lost 2 bases, J lost 3 bases, and 7 bases lay in between. Germline CDR1 is SEHNR and CDR2 is FQNEAQ (reference sequence). The CDR3 extends over 14 amino acids. The variable domain in full, with the rest retrieved from reference TRBV7-9 and TRBJ2-2, is DTGVSQNPRHKITKRGQNVTFRCDPISEHNRLYWYRQTLGQGPEFLTYFQNEAQLEKSRLLSDRFSAERPKGSFSTLEIQRTEQGDSAMYLCASSLTLDTGELFFGEGSRLTVL.

CDR3: CASSPGQGAGVNYGYTF. In DNA, the CDR3 is TGCGCCAGCAGCCCGGGACAGGGGGCTGGAGTTAACTATGGCTACACCTTC. The J gene is TRBJ1-2, the V gene TRBV5-1; 12 bases map to TRBD1. CDR3 length equals 17 residues. Germline V gene sequence: CDR1 SGHRS, CDR2 YFSETQ. Trimming took 4 bases from V and 1 from J; bases not matched to a gene: 8.

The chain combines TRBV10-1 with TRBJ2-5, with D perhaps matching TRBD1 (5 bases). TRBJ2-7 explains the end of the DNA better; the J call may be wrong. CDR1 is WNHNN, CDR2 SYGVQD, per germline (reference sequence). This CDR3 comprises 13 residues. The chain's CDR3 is CASSRVLGHEQYF. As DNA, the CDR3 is TGCGCCAGCAGCAGGGTTCTAGGCCACGAGCAGTACTTC.

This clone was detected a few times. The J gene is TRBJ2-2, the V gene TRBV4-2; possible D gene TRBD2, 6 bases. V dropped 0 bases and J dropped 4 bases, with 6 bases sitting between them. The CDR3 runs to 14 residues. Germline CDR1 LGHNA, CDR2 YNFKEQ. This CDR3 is CASSQEGGTGELFF. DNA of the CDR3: TGTGCCAGCAGCCAAGAGGGAGGCACCGGGGAGCTGTTTTTT.

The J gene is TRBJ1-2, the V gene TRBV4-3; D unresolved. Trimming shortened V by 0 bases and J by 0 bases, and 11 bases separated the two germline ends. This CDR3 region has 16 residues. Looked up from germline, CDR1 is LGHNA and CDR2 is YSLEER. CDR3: CASSQDLRGANYGYTF. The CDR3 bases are TGCGCCAGCAGCCAAGATTTACGGGGAGCTAACTATGGCTACACCTTC.

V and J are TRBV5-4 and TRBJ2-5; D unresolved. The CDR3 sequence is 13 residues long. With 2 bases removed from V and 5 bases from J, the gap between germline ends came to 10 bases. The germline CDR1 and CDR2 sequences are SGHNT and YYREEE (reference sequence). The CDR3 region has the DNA TGTGCCAGCAGCTTCAACTTTCCGGAGACCCAGTACTTC. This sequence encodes CASSFNFPETQYF.

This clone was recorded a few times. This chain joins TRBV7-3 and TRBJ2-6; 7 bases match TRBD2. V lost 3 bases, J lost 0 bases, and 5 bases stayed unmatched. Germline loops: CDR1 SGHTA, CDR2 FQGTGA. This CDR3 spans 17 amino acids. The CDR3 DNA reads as TGTGCCAGCAGCTTGGCAGGGAGGGCCTCTGGGGCCAACGTCCTGACTTTC. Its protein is CASSLAGRASGANVLTF.

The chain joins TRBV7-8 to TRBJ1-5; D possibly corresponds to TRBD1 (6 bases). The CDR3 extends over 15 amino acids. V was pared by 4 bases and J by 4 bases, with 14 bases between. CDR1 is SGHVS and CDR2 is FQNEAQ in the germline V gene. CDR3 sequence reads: CASSSSDRSNQPQHF. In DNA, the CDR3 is TGTGCCAGCAGCTCAAGTGACAGGTCAAATCAGCCCCAGCATTTT.

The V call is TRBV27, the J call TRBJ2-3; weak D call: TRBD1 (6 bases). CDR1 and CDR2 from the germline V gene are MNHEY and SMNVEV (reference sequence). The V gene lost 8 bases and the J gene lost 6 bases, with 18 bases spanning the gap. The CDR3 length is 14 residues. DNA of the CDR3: TGTGCCAGCGTAAATCTTGGAGGACAGGATACGCAGTATTTT. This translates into CASVNLGGQDTQYF.

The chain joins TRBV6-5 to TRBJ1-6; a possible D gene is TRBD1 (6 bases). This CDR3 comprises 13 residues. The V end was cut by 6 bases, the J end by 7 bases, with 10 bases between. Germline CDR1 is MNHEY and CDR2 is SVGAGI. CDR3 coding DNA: TGTGCCAGCAGATCAACAGGGAATTCACCCCTCCACTTT. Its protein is CASRSTGNSPLHF.

The CDR3 region has the DNA TGCGCCAGCGGGCCTAGCGGGAGAATCCGCGAGCAGTACTTC. This codes for CASGPSGRIREQYF. This chain links TRBV10-2 with TRBJ2-7, with 10 bases lining up with TRBD2. Germline-derived CDR1 and CDR2 are WSHSY and SAAADI. CDR3 length equals 14 residues. J gave up 6 bases and V 8 bases, and 10 bases lay outside the gene matches.

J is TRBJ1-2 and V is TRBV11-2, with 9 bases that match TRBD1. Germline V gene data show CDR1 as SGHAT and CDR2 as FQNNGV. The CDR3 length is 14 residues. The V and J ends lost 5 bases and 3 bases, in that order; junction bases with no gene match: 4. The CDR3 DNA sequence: TGTGCCAGCAGCCAGGACAGGGGAGACTATGGCTACACCTTC. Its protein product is CASSQDRGDYGYTF.

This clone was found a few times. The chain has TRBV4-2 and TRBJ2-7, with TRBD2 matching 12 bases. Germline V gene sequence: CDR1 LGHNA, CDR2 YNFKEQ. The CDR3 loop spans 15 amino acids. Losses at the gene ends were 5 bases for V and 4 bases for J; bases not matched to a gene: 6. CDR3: CASSYGLAGSYEQYF. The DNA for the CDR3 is TGTGCCAGCAGCTATGGACTAGCGGGGTCTTACGAGCAGTACTTC.

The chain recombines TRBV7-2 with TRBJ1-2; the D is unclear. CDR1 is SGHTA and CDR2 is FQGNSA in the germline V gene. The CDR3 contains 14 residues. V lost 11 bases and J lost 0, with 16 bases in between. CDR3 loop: CASSRGETNYGYTF. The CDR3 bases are TGTGCCTCCAGTCGCGGGGAAACTAACTATGGCTACACCTTC.

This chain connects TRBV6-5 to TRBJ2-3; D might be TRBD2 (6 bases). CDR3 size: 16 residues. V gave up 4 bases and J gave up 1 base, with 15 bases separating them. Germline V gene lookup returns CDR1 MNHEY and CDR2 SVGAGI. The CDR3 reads CASSSRGSGGTDTQYF. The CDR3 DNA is TGTGCCAGCAGTTCCCGGGGTAGCGGAGGCACAGATACGCAGTATTTT.

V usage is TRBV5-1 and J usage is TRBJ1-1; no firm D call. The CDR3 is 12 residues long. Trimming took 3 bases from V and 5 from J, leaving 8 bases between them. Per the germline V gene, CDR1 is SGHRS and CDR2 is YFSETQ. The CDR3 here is CASSYSQTEAFF. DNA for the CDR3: TGCGCCAGCAGCTACTCCCAAACTGAAGCTTTCTTT.

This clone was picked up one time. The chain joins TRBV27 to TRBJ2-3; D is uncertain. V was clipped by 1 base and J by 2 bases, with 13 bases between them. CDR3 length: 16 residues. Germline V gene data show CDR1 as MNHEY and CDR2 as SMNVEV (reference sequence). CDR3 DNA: TGTGCCAGCAGTTTATACACCTCCGCCCTCACAGATACGCAGTATTTT. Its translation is CASSLYTSALTDTQYF.

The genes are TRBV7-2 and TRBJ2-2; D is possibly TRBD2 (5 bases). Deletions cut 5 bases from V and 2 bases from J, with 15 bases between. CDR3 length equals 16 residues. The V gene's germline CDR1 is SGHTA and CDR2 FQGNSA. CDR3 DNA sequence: TGTGCCAGCAGCCCATCCAGACTAAAAAACACCGGGGAGCTGTTTTTT. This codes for CASSPSRLKNTGELFF.

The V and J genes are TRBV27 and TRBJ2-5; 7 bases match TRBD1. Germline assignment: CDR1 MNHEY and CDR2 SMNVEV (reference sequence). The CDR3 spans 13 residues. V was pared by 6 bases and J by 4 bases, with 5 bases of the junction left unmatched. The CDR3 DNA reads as TGTGCCAGCAGAAACGACAGGGTAGAGACCCAGTACTTC. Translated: CASRNDRVETQYF.

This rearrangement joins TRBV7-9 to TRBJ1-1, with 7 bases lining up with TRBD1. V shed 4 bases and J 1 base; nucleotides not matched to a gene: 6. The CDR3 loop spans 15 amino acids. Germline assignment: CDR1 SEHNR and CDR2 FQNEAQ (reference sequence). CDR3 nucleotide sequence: TGTGCCAGCAGCTACTACCGACAGGGGAACACTGAAGCTTTCTTT. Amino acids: CASSYYRQGNTEAFF.